This record covers a single TCR beta chain. Profiling relied on immunoSEQ multiplex PCR, and the TCRdb table lists in-frame clones only, not all of them. The profile covers under 250,000 clones, with about 80% appearing a single time and more than 4.5% taken by the ten largest. This record comes from a study of blood T cell repertoires in COVID-19. Turning to the study itself: Sites in the United States, Italy and Spain provided acute and convalescent COVID-19 samples.

The study recruited people aged about 18 to 89 years across approximately 24 US areas. Assignment of participants to cohorts was predicated upon participant-reported clinical history. The CDR3 contains 15 residues. Germline CDR1 reads SGHRS; CDR2 reads YFSETQ. J was trimmed by 0 bases and V by 2 bases; bases with no gene match: 2. The specimen was PBMCs or T cells enriched from blood (not recorded which). This clonotype was obtained from a woman aged 50 to 65 who had been exposed to COVID-19. This sequence joins TRBV5-1 and TRBJ1-1, with TRBD1 identical over 9 bases. CDR3 in amino acids: CASSLWDRVNTEAFF. CDR3 bases: TGCGCCAGCAGCTTATGGGACAGGGTGAACACTGAAGCTTTCTTT.